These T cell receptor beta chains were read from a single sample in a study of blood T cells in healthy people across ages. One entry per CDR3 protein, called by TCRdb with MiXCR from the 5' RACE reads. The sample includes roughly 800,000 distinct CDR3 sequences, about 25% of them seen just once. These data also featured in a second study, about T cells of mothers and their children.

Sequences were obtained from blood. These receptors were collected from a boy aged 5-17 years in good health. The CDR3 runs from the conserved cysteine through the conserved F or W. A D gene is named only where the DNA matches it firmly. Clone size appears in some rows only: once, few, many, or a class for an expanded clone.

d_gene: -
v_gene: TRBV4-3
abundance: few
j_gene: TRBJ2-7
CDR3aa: CASSFGSEDYYEQYF
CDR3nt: TGCGCCAGCAGCTTCGGAAGCGAAGACTACTACGAGCAGTACTTC

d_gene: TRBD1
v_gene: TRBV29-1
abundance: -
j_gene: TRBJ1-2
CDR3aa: CSVQVVRGGYTF
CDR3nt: TGCAGCGTCCAAGTGGTCAGGGGGGGCTACACCTTC

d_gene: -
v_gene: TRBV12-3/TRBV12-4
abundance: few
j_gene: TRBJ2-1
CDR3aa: CASSLALAMDEQFF
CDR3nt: TGTGCCAGCAGTTTAGCGCTAGCCATGGATGAGCAGTTCTTC

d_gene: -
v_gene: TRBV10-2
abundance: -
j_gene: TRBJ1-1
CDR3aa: CASSEIGSTEAFF
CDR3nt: TGCGCCAGCAGTGAAATCGGGAGCACTGAAGCTTTCTTT

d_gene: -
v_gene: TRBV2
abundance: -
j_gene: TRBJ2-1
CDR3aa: CASSEDGGGRYEQFF
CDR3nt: TGTGCCAGCAGTGAAGATGGGGGGGGCCGCTATGAGCAGTTCTTC

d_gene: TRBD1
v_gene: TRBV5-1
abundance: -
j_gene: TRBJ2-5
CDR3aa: CASSFPRTGGQETQYF
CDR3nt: TGCGCCAGCAGCTTCCCTCGGACAGGGGGGCAAGAGACCCAGTACTTC

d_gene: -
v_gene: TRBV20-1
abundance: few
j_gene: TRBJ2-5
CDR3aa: CSARVTVQETQYF
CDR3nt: TGCAGTGCTAGAGTGACGGTCCAAGAGACCCAGTACTTC

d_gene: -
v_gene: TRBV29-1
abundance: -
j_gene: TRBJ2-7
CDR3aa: CSAEDHGASSEQYF
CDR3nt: TGCAGCGCTGAAGATCACGGGGCCTCGTCCGAGCAGTACTTC

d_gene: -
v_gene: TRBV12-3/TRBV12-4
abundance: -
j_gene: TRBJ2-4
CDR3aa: CASSSPRRNIQYF
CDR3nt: TGTGCCAGCAGCTCCCCCCGCAGGAACATTCAGTACTTC

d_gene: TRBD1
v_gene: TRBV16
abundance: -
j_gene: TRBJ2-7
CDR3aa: CASSQPRGQAQHQTYEQYF
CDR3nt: TGTGCCAGCAGCCAGCCGAGGGGGCAGGCGCAACACCAAACCTACGAGCAGTACTTC

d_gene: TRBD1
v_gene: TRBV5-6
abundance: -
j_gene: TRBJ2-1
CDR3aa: CASSSRQGEQFF
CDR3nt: TGTGCCAGCAGCTCGAGACAGGGAGAGCAGTTCTTC

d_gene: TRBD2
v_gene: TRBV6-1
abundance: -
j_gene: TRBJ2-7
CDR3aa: CASSAARGGYEQYF
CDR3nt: TGTGCCAGCAGTGCGGCGCGGGGGGGCTACGAGCAGTACTTC

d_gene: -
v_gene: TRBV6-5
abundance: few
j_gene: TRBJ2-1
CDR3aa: CASSPFTLTEQFF
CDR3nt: TGTGCCAGCAGCCCATTTACCCTTACTGAGCAGTTCTTC

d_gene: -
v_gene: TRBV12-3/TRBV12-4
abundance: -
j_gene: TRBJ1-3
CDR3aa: CASSLAGDFSGNTIYF
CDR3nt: TGTGCCAGCAGTTTAGCGGGGGATTTCTCTGGAAACACCATATATTTT

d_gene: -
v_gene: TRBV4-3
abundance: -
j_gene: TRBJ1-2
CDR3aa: CASSQEGGDYGYTF
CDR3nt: TGCGCCAGCAGCCAAGAGGGGGGGGACTATGGCTACACCTTC

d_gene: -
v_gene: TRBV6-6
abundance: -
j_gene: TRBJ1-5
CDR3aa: CASSSGGNSNQPQHF
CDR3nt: TGTGCCAGCAGTTCCGGAGGAAATAGCAATCAGCCCCAGCATTTT

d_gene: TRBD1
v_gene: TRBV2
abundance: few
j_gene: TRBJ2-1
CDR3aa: CASRFNRGRNNEQFF
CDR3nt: TGTGCCAGCAGGTTCAACAGGGGGCGTAACAATGAGCAGTTCTTC

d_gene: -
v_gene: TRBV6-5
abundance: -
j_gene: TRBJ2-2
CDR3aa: CASSYLGSGELFF
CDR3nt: TGTGCCAGCAGTTACCTGGGATCCGGGGAGCTGTTTTTT

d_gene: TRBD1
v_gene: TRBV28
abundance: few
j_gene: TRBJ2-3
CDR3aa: CASSSGTEGPDTQYF
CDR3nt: TGTGCCAGCAGCTCCGGGACAGAGGGCCCAGATACGCAGTATTTT

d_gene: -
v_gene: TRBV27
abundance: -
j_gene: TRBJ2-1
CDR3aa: CASSLRGGGFNEQFF
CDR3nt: TGTGCCAGCAGTCTCCGCGGAGGAGGATTCAATGAGCAGTTCTTC

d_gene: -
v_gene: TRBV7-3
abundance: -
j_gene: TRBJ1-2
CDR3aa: CASSLTSAGGGYTF
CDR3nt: TGTGCCAGCAGCTTAACGTCAGCCGGGGGAGGCTACACCTTC

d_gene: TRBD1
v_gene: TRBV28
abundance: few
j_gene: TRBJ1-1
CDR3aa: CASSFSGGGTEAFF
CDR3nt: TGTGCCAGCAGTTTCTCAGGGGGCGGCACTGAAGCTTTCTTT

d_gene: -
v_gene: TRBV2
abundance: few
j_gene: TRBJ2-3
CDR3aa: CASSESPGTDTQYF
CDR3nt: TGTGCCAGCAGTGAATCCCCAGGGACAGATACGCAGTATTTT

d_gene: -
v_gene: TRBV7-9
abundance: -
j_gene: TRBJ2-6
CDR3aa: CASSPSGSPGANVLTF
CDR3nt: TGTGCCAGCAGCCCGTCCGGGTCCCCTGGGGCCAACGTCCTGACTTTC

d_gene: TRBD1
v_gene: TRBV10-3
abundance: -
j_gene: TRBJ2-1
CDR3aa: CAIGTGGADEQFF
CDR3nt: TGTGCCATAGGGACAGGGGGGGCAGATGAGCAGTTCTTC

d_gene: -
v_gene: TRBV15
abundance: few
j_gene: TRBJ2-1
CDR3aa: CATSRAGDLVDEQFF
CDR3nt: TGTGCCACCAGCAGAGCGGGAGATTTAGTCGATGAGCAGTTCTTC

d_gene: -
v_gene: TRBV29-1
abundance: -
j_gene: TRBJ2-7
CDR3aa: CSVVRESYEQYF
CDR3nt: TGCAGCGTTGTTCGGGAGAGCTACGAGCAGTACTTC

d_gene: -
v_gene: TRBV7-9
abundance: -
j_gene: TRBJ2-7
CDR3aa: CASSLLLEDEQYF
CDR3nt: TGTGCCAGCAGCTTATTGCTGGAGGACGAGCAGTACTTC

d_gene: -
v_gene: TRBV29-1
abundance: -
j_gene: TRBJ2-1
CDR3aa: CSVETVVPNEQFF
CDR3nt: TGCAGCGTTGAAACGGTAGTGCCCAATGAGCAGTTCTTC

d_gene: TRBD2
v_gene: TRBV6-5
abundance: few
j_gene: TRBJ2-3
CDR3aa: CASNVAGDTQYF
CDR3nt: TGTGCCAGCAACGTAGCGGGGGATACGCAGTATTTT

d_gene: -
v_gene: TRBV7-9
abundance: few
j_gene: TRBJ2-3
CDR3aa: CASSRLFPDTQYF
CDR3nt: TGTGCCAGCAGCCGTCTTTTCCCAGATACGCAGTATTTT

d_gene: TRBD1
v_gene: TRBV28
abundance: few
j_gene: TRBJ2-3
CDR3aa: CASSQGQGAFDTQYF
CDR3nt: TGTGCCAGCAGCCAGGGACAGGGGGCTTTCGATACGCAGTATTTT

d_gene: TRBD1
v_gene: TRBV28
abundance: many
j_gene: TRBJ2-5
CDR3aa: CASGSSRTGVFETQYF
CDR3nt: TGTGCCAGCGGTTCGAGTAGGACAGGGGTATTCGAGACCCAGTACTTC

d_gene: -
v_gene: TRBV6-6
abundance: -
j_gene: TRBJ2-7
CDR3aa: CASSYSRTEDYEQYF
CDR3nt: TGTGCCAGCAGTTACTCGAGGACGGAGGACTACGAGCAGTACTTC

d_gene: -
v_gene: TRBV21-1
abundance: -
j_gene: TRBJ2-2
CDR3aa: CAGSSGGGRQGCTGELFF
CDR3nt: TGTGCCGGCAGCTCCGGAGGGGGGAGACAGGGGTGCACCGGGGAGCTGTTTTTT

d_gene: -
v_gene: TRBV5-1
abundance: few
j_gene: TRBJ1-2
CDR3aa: CASTQSGTGYGYTF
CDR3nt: TGCGCCAGCACCCAATCAGGAACCGGTTATGGCTACACCTTC

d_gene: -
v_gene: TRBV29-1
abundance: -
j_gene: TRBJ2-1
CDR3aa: CSVDLSATLDEQFF
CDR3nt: TGCAGCGTCGACCTATCAGCGACACTCGATGAGCAGTTCTTC

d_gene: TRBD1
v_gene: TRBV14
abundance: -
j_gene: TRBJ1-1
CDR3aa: CASSSPGQGMITEAFF
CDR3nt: TGTGCCAGCAGCTCACCAGGACAGGGGATGATCACTGAAGCTTTCTTT

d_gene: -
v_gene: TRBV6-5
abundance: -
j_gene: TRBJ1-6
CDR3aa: CASSYSVSSVRYRVGGNSPLHF
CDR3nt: TGTGCCAGCAGTTACTCGGTCTCGTCGGTTCGCTACAGGGTCGGGGGTAATTCACCCCTCCACTTT

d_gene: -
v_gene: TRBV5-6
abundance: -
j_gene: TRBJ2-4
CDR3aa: CASPRSNKNIQYF
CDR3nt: TGTGCCAGCCCCCGGTCTAACAAAAACATTCAGTACTTC

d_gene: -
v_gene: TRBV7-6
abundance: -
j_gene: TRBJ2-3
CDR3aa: CASSLRDPLDTQYF
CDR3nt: TGTGCCAGCAGCTTACGGGACCCCCTCGATACGCAGTATTTT

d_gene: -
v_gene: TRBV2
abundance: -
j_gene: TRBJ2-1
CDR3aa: CASSVINEQFF
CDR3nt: TGTGCCAGCAGTGTCATCAATGAGCAGTTCTTC

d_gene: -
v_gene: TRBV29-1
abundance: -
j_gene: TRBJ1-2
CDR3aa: CSVDLGYTF
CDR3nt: TGCAGCGTTGACTTGGGCTACACCTTC

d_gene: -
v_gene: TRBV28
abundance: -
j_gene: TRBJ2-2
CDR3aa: CASSLMGTGELFF
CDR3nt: TGTGCCAGCAGTTTGATGGGGACCGGGGAGCTGTTTTTT

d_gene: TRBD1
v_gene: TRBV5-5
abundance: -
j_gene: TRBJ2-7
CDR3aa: CASSLSPSGTGSSYEQYF
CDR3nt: TGTGCCAGCAGCTTGTCTCCATCCGGGACAGGGAGCTCCTACGAGCAGTACTTC

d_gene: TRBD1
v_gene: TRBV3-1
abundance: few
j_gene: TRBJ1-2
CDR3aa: CASSQRGQGYNYGYTF
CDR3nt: TGTGCCAGCAGCCAAAGGGGACAGGGATACAACTATGGCTACACCTTC

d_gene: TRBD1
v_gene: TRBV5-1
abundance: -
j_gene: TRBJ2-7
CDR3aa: CASSLGTGLGNEQYF
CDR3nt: TGCGCCAGCAGCTTGGGGACAGGCCTCGGGAACGAGCAGTACTTC

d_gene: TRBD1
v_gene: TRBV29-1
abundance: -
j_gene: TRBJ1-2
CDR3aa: CSVPEGGGYTF
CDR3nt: TGCAGCGTTCCCGAAGGGGGCGGCTACACCTTC

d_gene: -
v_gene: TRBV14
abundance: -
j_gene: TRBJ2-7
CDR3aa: CASSPTGVRLEQYF
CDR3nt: TGTGCCAGCAGCCCGACGGGGGTACGTTTGGAGCAGTACTTC

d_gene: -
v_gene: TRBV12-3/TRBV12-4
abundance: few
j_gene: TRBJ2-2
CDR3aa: CASSPTPNTRELFF
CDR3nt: TGTGCCAGCAGTCCGACACCGAACACCCGGGAGCTGTTTTTT

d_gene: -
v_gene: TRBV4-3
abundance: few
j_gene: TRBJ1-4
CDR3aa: CASSQDGDTNEKLLF
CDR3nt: TGCGCCAGCAGCCAAGACGGGGATACTAATGAAAAACTGCTTTTT

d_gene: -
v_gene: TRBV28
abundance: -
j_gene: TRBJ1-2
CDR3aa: CASSYTGGGGYTF
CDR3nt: TGTGCCAGCAGTTACACGGGAGGGGGTGGCTACACCTTC

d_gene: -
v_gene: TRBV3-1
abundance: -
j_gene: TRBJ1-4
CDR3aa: CASSQESGGDEKLFF
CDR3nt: TGTGCCAGCAGCCAAGAGAGTGGGGGCGATGAAAAACTGTTTTTT